These T cell receptor beta chains were read from a single sample in a study of T cell repertoires in cytomegalovirus infection. TCRdb redid the calling of the reads with MiXCR, one entry per CDR3 protein. The profile shows more than 650,000 distinct CDR3 sequences, 35% of them singletons. Sequences were obtained from PBMCs. The receptors were gathered from a human donor in good health (CMV status not recorded). Some clones in this sample may be carry-over from other donors' samples. The CDR3 runs from the conserved cysteine through the conserved F or W. A D gene is named only where the DNA matches it firmly. The listing skips clone size in some rows; elsewhere it reads once, few, many or a size class.

abundance: .
len: 13
d_gene: .
v_gene: TRBV12-3/TRBV12-4
j_gene: TRBJ1-5
CDR3nt: TGTGCCAGCATGGGGGGGGGCAATCAGCCCCAGCATTTT
CDR3aa: CASMGGGNQPQHF

abundance: few
len: 15
d_gene: .
v_gene: TRBV12-3/TRBV12-4
j_gene: TRBJ1-2
CDR3nt: TGTGCCAGCAGTACCCGACGGATCCTGAACTATGGCTACACCTTC
CDR3aa: CASSTRRILNYGYTF

abundance: .
len: 12
d_gene: .
v_gene: TRBV15
j_gene: TRBJ2-5
CDR3nt: TGTGCCACCGGAGGGGGGCCAGAGACCCAGTACTTC
CDR3aa: CATGGGPETQYF

abundance: few
len: 13
d_gene: TRBD1
v_gene: TRBV6-1
j_gene: TRBJ2-7
CDR3nt: TGTGCCAGCAGGGGGGACAGGGGCTACGAGCAGTACTTC
CDR3aa: CASRGDRGYEQYF

abundance: few
len: 14
d_gene: .
v_gene: TRBV6-1
j_gene: TRBJ2-3
CDR3nt: TGTGCCAGCAGAGGGGCAGGGGTATCAGATACGCAGTATTTT
CDR3aa: CASRGAGVSDTQYF

abundance: .
len: 16
d_gene: .
v_gene: TRBV18
j_gene: TRBJ1-2
CDR3nt: TGTGCCAGCTCCCGCCAGAAACAGGGTGATCGTTTGGGCTACACCTTC
CDR3aa: CASSRQKQGDRLGYTF

abundance: many
len: 14
d_gene: TRBD1
v_gene: TRBV28
j_gene: TRBJ1-1
CDR3nt: TGTGCCAGCAGTTTCCCAACAGGGGCGACTGAAGCTTTCTTT
CDR3aa: CASSFPTGATEAFF

abundance: .
len: 14
d_gene: .
v_gene: TRBV6-1
j_gene: TRBJ2-2
CDR3nt: TGTGCCAGCAGTGACCAGGGTAACACCGGGGAGCTGTTTTTT
CDR3aa: CASSDQGNTGELFF

abundance: few
len: 15
d_gene: TRBD1
v_gene: TRBV28
j_gene: TRBJ2-7
CDR3nt: TGTGCCAGCAGCCCCCCGACAGGGGAAAGGTACGAGCAGTACTTC
CDR3aa: CASSPPTGERYEQYF

abundance: few
len: 16
d_gene: TRBD1
v_gene: TRBV19
j_gene: TRBJ2-2
CDR3nt: TGTGCCAGTAGCCTCCTCACAGGGGGAAGCGCCGGGGAGCTGTTTTTT
CDR3aa: CASSLLTGGSAGELFF

abundance: once
len: 16
d_gene: TRBD2
v_gene: TRBV7-6
j_gene: TRBJ2-1
CDR3nt: TGTGCCAGCAGCTTTGACCCGGGAGGAAGGGGTCCTGAGCAGTTCTTC
CDR3aa: CASSFDPGGRGPEQFF

abundance: .
len: 18
d_gene: .
v_gene: TRBV7-9
j_gene: TRBJ2-1
CDR3nt: TGTGCCAGCAGCTTAGGTGGCGGGATAAGACGGGAAGTCAATGAGCAGTTCTTC
CDR3aa: CASSLGGGIRREVNEQFF

abundance: .
len: 16
d_gene: .
v_gene: TRBV29-1
j_gene: TRBJ1-2
CDR3nt: TGCAGCGTTGGGCAGGGGAGGCGGGCTGCTAACTATGGCTACACCTTC
CDR3aa: CSVGQGRRAANYGYTF

abundance: .
len: 16
d_gene: TRBD2
v_gene: TRBV28
j_gene: TRBJ2-5
CDR3nt: TGTGCCAGCAGTTTAGGGATAGCGGGCCCCCAAGAGACCCAGTACTTC
CDR3aa: CASSLGIAGPQETQYF

abundance: few
len: 12
d_gene: TRBD2
v_gene: TRBV6-1
j_gene: TRBJ2-5
CDR3nt: TGTGCCAGCGGCGGGGGGGCAGAGACCCAGTACTTC
CDR3aa: CASGGGAETQYF

abundance: .
len: 13
d_gene: .
v_gene: TRBV19
j_gene: TRBJ1-1
CDR3nt: TGTGCCAGTAAACTCTCACTTACCTTTGAAGCTTTCTTT
CDR3aa: CASKLSLTFEAFF

abundance: few
len: 15
d_gene: .
v_gene: TRBV18
j_gene: TRBJ2-2
CDR3nt: TGTGCCAGCTCAACGGGACCCATGAACACCGGGGAGCTGTTTTTT
CDR3aa: CASSTGPMNTGELFF

abundance: many
len: 13
d_gene: .
v_gene: TRBV7-3
j_gene: TRBJ1-1
CDR3nt: TGTGCCAGCAGCCCCACGGTAGACACTGAAGCTTTCTTT
CDR3aa: CASSPTVDTEAFF

abundance: few
len: 15
d_gene: .
v_gene: TRBV5-6
j_gene: TRBJ2-1
CDR3nt: TGTGCCAGCAGTTATCAGGGGAATAGGGGCAATGAGCAGTTCTTC
CDR3aa: CASSYQGNRGNEQFF

abundance: .
len: 16
d_gene: TRBD1
v_gene: TRBV14
j_gene: TRBJ2-2
CDR3nt: TGTGCCAGCAGCCTATTCGGGGACAGGAACACCGGGGAGCTGTTTTTT
CDR3aa: CASSLFGDRNTGELFF

abundance: few
len: 14
d_gene: .
v_gene: TRBV19
j_gene: TRBJ1-1
CDR3nt: TGTGCCAGTAGGGAGCCAGGGCAGAACACTGAAGCTTTCTTT
CDR3aa: CASREPGQNTEAFF

abundance: .
len: 17
d_gene: TRBD1
v_gene: TRBV12-3/TRBV12-4
j_gene: TRBJ1-5
CDR3nt: TGTGCCAGCAGTTCCTCCGGGACAGGGTTGAGGAATCAGCCCCAGCATTTT
CDR3aa: CASSSSGTGLRNQPQHF

abundance: .
len: 13
d_gene: .
v_gene: TRBV2
j_gene: TRBJ1-1
CDR3nt: TGTGCCAGCATTCGGGGGAGCCACACTGAAGCTTTCTTT
CDR3aa: CASIRGSHTEAFF

abundance: .
len: 16
d_gene: .
v_gene: TRBV28
j_gene: TRBJ2-3
CDR3nt: TGTGCCAGCAGCCCTGGGGGACCCTATTACACAGATACGCAGTATTTT
CDR3aa: CASSPGGPYYTDTQYF

abundance: .
len: 15
d_gene: TRBD2
v_gene: TRBV24-1
j_gene: TRBJ2-5
CDR3nt: TGTGCCACCAGTGACCGGGCTAGCGGGAAAGAGACCCAGTACTTC
CDR3aa: CATSDRASGKETQYF

abundance: once
len: 16
d_gene: .
v_gene: TRBV30
j_gene: TRBJ2-1
CDR3nt: TGTGCCTGGAGTGTTTGGGCAGGACAATCCTACAATGAGCAGTTCTTC
CDR3aa: CAWSVWAGQSYNEQFF

abundance: .
len: 15
d_gene: .
v_gene: TRBV5-3
j_gene: TRBJ2-4
CDR3nt: TGTGCCAGCAGCTTGTTGGGCGAAGTCAAAAACATTCAGTACTTC
CDR3aa: CASSLLGEVKNIQYF

abundance: .
len: 15
d_gene: .
v_gene: TRBV28
j_gene: TRBJ1-3
CDR3nt: TGTGCCAGCAGTTGGGACTCGGTCTCTGGAAACACCATATATTTT
CDR3aa: CASSWDSVSGNTIYF

abundance: .
len: 11
d_gene: TRBD2
v_gene: TRBV28
j_gene: TRBJ2-7
CDR3nt: TGTGCCAGCAGTTCCCCGGGGGGATGGGACTTC
CDR3aa: CASSSPGGWDF

abundance: few
len: 17
d_gene: .
v_gene: TRBV6-6
j_gene: TRBJ2-7
CDR3nt: TGTGCCAGCAGTCACCTGTTACCGGTTCCCGACCTCTACGAGCAGTACTTC
CDR3aa: CASSHLLPVPDLYEQYF

abundance: .
len: 15
d_gene: .
v_gene: TRBV7-9
j_gene: TRBJ1-2
CDR3nt: TGTGCCAGCAGCTTAGCTGGAGGAGAAGGAGAAGGCTACACCTTC
CDR3aa: CASSLAGGEGEGYTF

abundance: few
len: 14
d_gene: .
v_gene: TRBV12-3/TRBV12-4
j_gene: TRBJ1-2
CDR3nt: TGTGCCAGCAGTCCTCAGGGCGGGGCGGGAGGCTACACCTTC
CDR3aa: CASSPQGGAGGYTF

abundance: .
len: 18
d_gene: TRBD1
v_gene: TRBV6-6
j_gene: TRBJ1-3
CDR3nt: TGTGCCAGCAGTTACAATTTGGGACAGGTGACCTCTGGAAACACCATATATTTT
CDR3aa: CASSYNLGQVTSGNTIYF

abundance: .
len: 13
d_gene: .
v_gene: TRBV6-1
j_gene: TRBJ2-7
CDR3nt: TGTGCCAGCTCGCCGGAGAGCTCCTACGAGCAGTACTTC
CDR3aa: CASSPESSYEQYF

abundance: many
len: 14
d_gene: TRBD1
v_gene: TRBV7-2
j_gene: TRBJ1-4
CDR3nt: TGTGCCAGCAGCCCGGGACAGTTAAATGAAAAACTGTTTTTT
CDR3aa: CASSPGQLNEKLFF

abundance: few
len: 15
d_gene: .
v_gene: TRBV2
j_gene: TRBJ1-1
CDR3nt: TGTGCCAGCAGCCGGACCCGTAGCCTGAACACTGAAGCTTTCTTT
CDR3aa: CASSRTRSLNTEAFF

abundance: few
len: 15
d_gene: TRBD1
v_gene: TRBV28
j_gene: TRBJ2-3
CDR3nt: TGTGCCAGCAGCGGAGGGACAGGGGCGGCAGATACGCAGTATTTT
CDR3aa: CASSGGTGAADTQYF

abundance: few
len: 18
d_gene: .
v_gene: TRBV7-9
j_gene: TRBJ1-3
CDR3nt: TGTGCCAGCAGCTTAGCGACGGGAGACAGAACTGCGGGAAACACCATATATTTT
CDR3aa: CASSLATGDRTAGNTIYF

abundance: .
len: 17
d_gene: TRBD2
v_gene: TRBV20-1
j_gene: TRBJ2-1
CDR3nt: TGCAGTGCTAAACCCCTAGCGGGGGCGAGCTCCTACAATGAGCAGTTCTTC
CDR3aa: CSAKPLAGASSYNEQFF

abundance: .
len: 15
d_gene: .
v_gene: TRBV5-1
j_gene: TRBJ1-4
CDR3nt: TGCGCCAGCAGCTTAACGACAGGCTCGAAGGAAAAACTGTTTTTT
CDR3aa: CASSLTTGSKEKLFF

abundance: .
len: 15
d_gene: .
v_gene: TRBV5-5
j_gene: TRBJ1-4
CDR3nt: TGTGCCAGCAGCGAGGCTCCGTCAACTAATGAAAAACTGTTTTTT
CDR3aa: CASSEAPSTNEKLFF

abundance: .
len: 14
d_gene: .
v_gene: TRBV7-9
j_gene: TRBJ2-4
CDR3nt: TGTGCCAGCAGCTTGGACCGAAGCAAAAACATTCAGTACTTC
CDR3aa: CASSLDRSKNIQYF